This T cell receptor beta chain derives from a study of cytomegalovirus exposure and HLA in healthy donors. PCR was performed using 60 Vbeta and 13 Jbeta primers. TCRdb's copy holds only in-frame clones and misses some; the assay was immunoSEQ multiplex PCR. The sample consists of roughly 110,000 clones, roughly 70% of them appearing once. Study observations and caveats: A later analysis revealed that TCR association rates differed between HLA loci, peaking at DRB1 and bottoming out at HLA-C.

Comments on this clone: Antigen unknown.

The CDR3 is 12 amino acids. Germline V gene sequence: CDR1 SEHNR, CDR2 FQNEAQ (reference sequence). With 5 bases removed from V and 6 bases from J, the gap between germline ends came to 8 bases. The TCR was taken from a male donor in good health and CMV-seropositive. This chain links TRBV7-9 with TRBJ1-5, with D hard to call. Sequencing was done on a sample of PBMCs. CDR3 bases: TGTGCCAGCAGCCGCACGCGTCAGCCCCAGCATTTT. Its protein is CASSRTRQPQHF.